This TCR beta chain stems from a study of tumor and adjacent non-tumor tissue in lung cancer. In the study overall: There were 12 adenocarcinoma, a couple of squamous cell carcinoma and 1 small cell lung cancer cases.

Whole-study results and caveats: Compared with tumor, normal lung showed significantly lower TCR diversity.

Comment on this clonotype: Its antigen is undetermined. At one end the junction does not follow the germline gene, possibly because of a read error.

Three rounds of nested PCR, following a modified ARM-PCR protocol, produced the TCRbeta library. One entry per CDR3 protein, called by TCRdb with MiXCR from the multiplex PCR reads. Counted here are fewer than 130,000 distinct CDR3 sequences, around 82% occurring once; the ten biggest clones make up 20% to 25%. The template was RNA from unsorted bulk tissue. Between August and November 2014, newly diagnosed, chemotherapy-naive lung cancer patients underwent thoracic surgery in China. The germline V gene has CDR1 MNHEY and CDR2 SVGAGI. The CDR3 loop spans 17 amino acids. The V and J genes are TRBV6-5 and TRBJ2-5; TRBD1 agrees at 8 bases. The sequence derives from a man between 65 and 85 years old with non-small cell lung cancer. The sample comprised lung tumor tissue. The CDR3 spells CPSSSTGTGLRQETQYF. The CDR3 nucleotides read TGTCCCAGCAGTTCCACCGGGACAGGATTACGACAAGAGACCCAGTACTTC.